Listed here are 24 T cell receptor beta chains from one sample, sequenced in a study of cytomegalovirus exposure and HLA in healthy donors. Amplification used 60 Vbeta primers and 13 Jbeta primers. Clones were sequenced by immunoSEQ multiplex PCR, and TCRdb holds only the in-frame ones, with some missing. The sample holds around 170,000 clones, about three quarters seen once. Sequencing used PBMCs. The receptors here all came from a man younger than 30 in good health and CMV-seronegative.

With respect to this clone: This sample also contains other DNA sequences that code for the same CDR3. CDR3 DNA sequence: TGTGCCAGCAGCCTCGGGGGGGGCACAGATACGCAGTATTTT. Its protein product is CASSLGGGTDTQYF. The rearrangement links TRBV9 to TRBJ2-3, with TRBD2 matching over 8 bases. The germline V gene has CDR1 SGDLS and CDR2 YYNGEE. Trimming cost V 4 bases and J 1 base; bases outside gene matches: 2. The CDR3 contains 14 residues.

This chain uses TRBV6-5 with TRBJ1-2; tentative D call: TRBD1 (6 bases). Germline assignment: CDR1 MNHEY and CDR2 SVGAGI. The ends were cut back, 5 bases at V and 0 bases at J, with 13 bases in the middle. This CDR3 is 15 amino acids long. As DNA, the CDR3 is TGTGCCAGCAGTAGGACAGAGAGCTCTAACTATGGCTACACCTTC. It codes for CASSRTESSNYGYTF.

DNA of the CDR3: TGTGCCAGCAGGGAGGGGGGGGGCTTCAATCAGCCCCAGCATTTT. This sequence encodes CASREGGGFNQPQHF. V and J are TRBV6-5 and TRBJ1-5; weak D call: TRBD1 (6 bases). V lost 6 bases and J lost 3, with 15 bases in between. The CDR3 is 15 amino acids. CDR1 and CDR2 from the germline V gene are MNHEY and SVGAGI.

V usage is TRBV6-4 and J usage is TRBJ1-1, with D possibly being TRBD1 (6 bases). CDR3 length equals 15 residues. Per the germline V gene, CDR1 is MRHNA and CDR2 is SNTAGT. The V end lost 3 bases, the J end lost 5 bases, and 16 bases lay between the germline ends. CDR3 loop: CASSEGGGGKTEAFF. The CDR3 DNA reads TGTGCCAGCAGTGAGGGAGGGGGAGGGAAAACTGAAGCTTTCTTT.

The CDR3 is CASSQSRQGIIGELFF. The CDR3 coding sequence is TGCGCCAGCAGCCAGTCGCGACAGGGGATTATCGGGGAGCTGTTTTTT. This chain joins TRBV4-1 and TRBJ2-2, with 8 positions matching TRBD1. J gave up 7 bases and V 3 bases, and 10 bases lay outside the gene matches. Germline CDR1 and CDR2: MGHRA and YSYEKL. This CDR3 has 16 residues.

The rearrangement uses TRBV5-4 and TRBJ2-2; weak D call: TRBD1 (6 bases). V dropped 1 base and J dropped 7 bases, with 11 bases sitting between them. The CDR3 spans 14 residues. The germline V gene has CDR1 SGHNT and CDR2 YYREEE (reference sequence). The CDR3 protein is CASSLSQGYGELFF. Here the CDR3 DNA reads TGTGCCAGCAGCTTGAGTCAGGGGTACGGGGAGCTGTTTTTT.

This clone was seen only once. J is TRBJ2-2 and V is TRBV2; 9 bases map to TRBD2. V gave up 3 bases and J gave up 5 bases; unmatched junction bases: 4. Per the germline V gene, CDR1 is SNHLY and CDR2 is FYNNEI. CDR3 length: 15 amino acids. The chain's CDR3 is CASSDETSGTGELFF. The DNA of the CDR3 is TGTGCCAGCAGTGACGAGACTAGCGGTACCGGGGAGCTGTTTTTT.

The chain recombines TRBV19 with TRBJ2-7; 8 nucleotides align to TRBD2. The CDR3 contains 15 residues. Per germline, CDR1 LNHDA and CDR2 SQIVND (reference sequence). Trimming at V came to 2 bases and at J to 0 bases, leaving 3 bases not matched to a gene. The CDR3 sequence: CASSIWRGASYEQYF. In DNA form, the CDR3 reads TGTGCCAGTAGTATATGGCGGGGGGCCTCCTACGAGCAGTACTTC.

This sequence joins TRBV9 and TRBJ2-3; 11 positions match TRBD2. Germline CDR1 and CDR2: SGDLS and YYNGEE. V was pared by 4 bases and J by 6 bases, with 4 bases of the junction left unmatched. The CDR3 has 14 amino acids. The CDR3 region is CASSLRTSGDTQYF. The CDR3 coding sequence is TGTGCCAGCAGCCTCCGGACTAGCGGGGATACGCAGTATTTT. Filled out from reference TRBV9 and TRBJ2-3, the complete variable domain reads DSGVTQTPKHLITATGQRVTLRCSPRSGDLSVYWYQQSLDQGLQFLIQYYNGEERAKGNILERFSAQQFPDLHSELNLSSLELGDSALYFCASSLRTSGDTQYFGPGTRLTVL.

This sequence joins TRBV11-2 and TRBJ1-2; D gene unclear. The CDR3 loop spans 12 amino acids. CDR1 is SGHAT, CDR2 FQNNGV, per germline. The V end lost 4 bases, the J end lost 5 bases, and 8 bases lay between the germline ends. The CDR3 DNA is TGTGCCAGCAGCTCCCAAAATTATGGCTACACCTTC. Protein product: CASSSQNYGYTF.

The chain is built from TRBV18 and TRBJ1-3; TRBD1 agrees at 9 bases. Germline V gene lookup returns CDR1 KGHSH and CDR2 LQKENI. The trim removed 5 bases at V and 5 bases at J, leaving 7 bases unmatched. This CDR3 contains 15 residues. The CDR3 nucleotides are TGTGCCAGCTCATCCGGACAGGGGCAAAGAAACACCATATATTTT. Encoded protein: CASSSGQGQRNTIYF.

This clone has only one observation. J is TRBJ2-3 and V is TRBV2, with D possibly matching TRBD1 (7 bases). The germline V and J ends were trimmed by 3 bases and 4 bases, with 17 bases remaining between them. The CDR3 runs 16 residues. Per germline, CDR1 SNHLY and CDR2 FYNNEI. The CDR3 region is CASSEQTGRRADTQYF. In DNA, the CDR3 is TGTGCCAGCAGTGAGCAGACAGGGAGGCGTGCAGATACGCAGTATTTT.

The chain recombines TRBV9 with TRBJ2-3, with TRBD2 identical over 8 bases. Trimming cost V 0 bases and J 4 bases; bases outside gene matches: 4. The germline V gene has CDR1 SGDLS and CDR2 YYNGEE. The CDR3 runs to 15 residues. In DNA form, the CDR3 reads TGTGCCAGCAGCGTAGGGGGCGGGGGGCCAGATACGCAGTATTTT. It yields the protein CASSVGGGGPDTQYF.

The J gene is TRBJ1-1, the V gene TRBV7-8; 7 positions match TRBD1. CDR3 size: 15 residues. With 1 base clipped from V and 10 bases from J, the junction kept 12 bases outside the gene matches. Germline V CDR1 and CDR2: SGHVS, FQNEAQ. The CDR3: CASSLGPLRTGGAFF. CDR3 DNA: TGTGCCAGCAGCTTAGGACCATTGAGGACAGGAGGAGCTTTCTTT.

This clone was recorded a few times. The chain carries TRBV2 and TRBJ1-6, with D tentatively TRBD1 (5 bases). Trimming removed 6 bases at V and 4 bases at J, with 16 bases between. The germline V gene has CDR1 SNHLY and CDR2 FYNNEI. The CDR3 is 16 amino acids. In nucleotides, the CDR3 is TGTGCCAGCAGCGCTCGACAGTTGGGGTATAATTCACCCCTCCACTTT. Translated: CASSARQLGYNSPLHF.

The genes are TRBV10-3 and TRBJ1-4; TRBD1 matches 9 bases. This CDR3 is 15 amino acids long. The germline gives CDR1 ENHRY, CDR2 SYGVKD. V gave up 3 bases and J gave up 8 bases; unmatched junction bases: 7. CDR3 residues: CAISDQDRGGEKLFF. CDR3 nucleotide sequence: TGTGCCATCAGTGATCAGGACAGGGGAGGAGAAAAACTGTTTTTT.

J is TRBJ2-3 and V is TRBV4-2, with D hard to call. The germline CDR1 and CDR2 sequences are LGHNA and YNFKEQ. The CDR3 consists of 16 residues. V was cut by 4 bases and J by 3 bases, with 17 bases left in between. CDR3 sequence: CASSRKFGVQTDTQYF. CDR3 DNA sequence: TGTGCCAGCAGCCGGAAATTCGGTGTACAGACAGATACGCAGTATTTT.

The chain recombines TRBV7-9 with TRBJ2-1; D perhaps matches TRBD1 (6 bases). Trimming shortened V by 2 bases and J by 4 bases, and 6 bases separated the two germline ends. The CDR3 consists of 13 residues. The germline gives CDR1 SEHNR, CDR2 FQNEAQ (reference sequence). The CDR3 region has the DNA TGTGCCAGCAGCTTACAGGGGTACAATGAGCAGTTCTTC. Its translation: CASSLQGYNEQFF. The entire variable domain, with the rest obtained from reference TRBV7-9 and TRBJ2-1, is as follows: DTGVSQNPRHKITKRGQNVTFRCDPISEHNRLYWYRQTLGQGPEFLTYFQNEAQLEKSRLLSDRFSAERPKGSFSTLEIQRTEQGDSAMYLCASSLQGYNEQFFGPGTRLTVL.

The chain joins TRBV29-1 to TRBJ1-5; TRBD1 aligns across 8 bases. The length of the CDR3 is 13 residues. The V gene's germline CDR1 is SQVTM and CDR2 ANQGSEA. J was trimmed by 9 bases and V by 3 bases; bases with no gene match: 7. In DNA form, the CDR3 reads TGCAGCGTTGACTGGACAGGGAAGGGGCCCCAGCATTTT. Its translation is CSVDWTGKGPQHF.

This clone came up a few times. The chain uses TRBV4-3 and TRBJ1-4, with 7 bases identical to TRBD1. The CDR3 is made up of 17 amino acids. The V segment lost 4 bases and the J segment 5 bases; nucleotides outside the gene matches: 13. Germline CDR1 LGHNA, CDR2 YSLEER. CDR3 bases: TGCGCCAGCAGCCCGAGAACTCCGGACAGGAGAAATGAAAAACTGTTTTTT. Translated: CASSPRTPDRRNEKLFF.

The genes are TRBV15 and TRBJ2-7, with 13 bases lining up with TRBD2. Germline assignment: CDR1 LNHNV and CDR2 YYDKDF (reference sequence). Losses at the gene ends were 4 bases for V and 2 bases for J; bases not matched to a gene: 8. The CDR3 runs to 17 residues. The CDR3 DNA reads TGTGCCACCAGCAAAGGGACTAGCGGGACAACGACCTACGAGCAGTACTTC. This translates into CATSKGTSGTTTYEQYF.

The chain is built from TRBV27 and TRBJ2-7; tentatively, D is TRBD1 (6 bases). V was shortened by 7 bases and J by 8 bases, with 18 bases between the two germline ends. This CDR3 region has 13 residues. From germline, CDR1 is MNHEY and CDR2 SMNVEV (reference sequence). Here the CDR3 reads CASTESQGRKQYF. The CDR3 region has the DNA TGTGCCAGCACCGAATCCCAGGGGCGTAAGCAGTACTTC.

The CDR3 here is CASSQDGDNEQFF. As DNA, the CDR3 is TGTGCCAGCAGCCAAGACGGGGACAATGAGCAGTTCTTC. J is TRBJ2-1 and V is TRBV4-2, with D perhaps TRBD2 (5 bases). Germline V gene lookup returns CDR1 LGHNA and CDR2 YNFKEQ. V lost 0 bases, J lost 5 bases, and 5 bases lay in between. CDR3 size: 13 residues.

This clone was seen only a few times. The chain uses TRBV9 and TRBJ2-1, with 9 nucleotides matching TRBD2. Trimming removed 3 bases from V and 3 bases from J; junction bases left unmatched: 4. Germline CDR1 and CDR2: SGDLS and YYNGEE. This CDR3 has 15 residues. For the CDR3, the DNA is TGTGCCAGCAGCGCTGAGACTAGCGGCTACAATGAGCAGTTCTTC. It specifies CASSAETSGYNEQFF.